The 22 T cell receptor beta chains given below trace back to one sample, sequenced in a study of blood T cell repertoires in COVID-19. TCRdb's copy holds only in-frame clones and misses some; the assay was immunoSEQ multiplex PCR. Here the sample spans approximately 120,000 clones, about 88% being singletons. The sequencing sample was made of peripheral blood. These receptors originate from a woman aged 80 or over with acute or convalescent COVID-19.

The V and J genes are TRBV19 and TRBJ2-7; 10 nucleotides line up with TRBD2. There are 16 residues in the CDR3. Germline V gives CDR1 LNHDA, CDR2 SQIVND (reference sequence). The junction had 14 bases not matched to a gene; V was cut back by 10 bases and J by 2 bases. This chain's CDR3 is CATSSSGSSQAYEQYF. CDR3 DNA: TGTGCCACCTCCTCTAGCGGGAGTTCTCAAGCCTACGAGCAGTACTTC.

The chain combines TRBV5-1 with TRBJ2-5; TRBD1 might be the D (5 bases). Germline CDR1 is SGHRS and CDR2 is YFSETQ. V lost 0 bases and J 4 bases, leaving 7 bases between the germline ends. The CDR3 is 13 amino acids. CDR3 bases: TGCGCCAGCAGCTTGGACAGGTCAGAGACCCAGTACTTC. This translates into CASSLDRSETQYF.

This clone was picked up a small number of times. CDR3 region: CASSRTSGRQETQYF. The CDR3 bases are TGTGCCAGCAGCCGGACTAGCGGGAGGCAAGAGACCCAGTACTTC. The chain is built from TRBV7-9 and TRBJ2-5; 14 bases are a match to TRBD2. This CDR3 contains 15 residues. In germline, CDR1 is SEHNR, CDR2 FQNEAQ (reference sequence). V gave up 5 bases and J gave up 2 bases; unmatched junction bases: 1.

This clone was counted only a few times. The chain recombines TRBV24-1 with TRBJ2-3; 8 bases line up with TRBD2. Losses at the gene ends were 4 bases for V and 10 bases for J; bases not matched to a gene: 6. The CDR3 spans 13 residues. From germline, CDR1 is KGHDR and CDR2 SFDVKD. In DNA, the CDR3 is TGTGCCACCAGTGACCGGAGCGGGAGTCCGCAGTATTTT. Its protein product is CATSDRSGSPQYF.

V and J are TRBV10-3 and TRBJ2-7; 7 bases align to TRBD2. Germline assignment: CDR1 ENHRY and CDR2 SYGVKD. The CDR3 sequence is 19 residues long. After removal of 0 bases from V and 0 bases from J, the junction contained 14 bases not matched to a gene. The CDR3 here is CAISESMQVLGGTSYEQYF. Here the CDR3 DNA reads TGTGCCATCAGTGAGTCGATGCAGGTGCTCGGGGGGACCTCCTACGAGCAGTACTTC.

A word on this clone: A read error may produce the germline difference seen at one junction end. V and J are TRBV3-1 (or the pseudogene TRBV3-2) and TRBJ2-7, with D perhaps TRBD2 (9 bases). The CDR3 is 15 amino acids. Germline V CDR1 and CDR2: LGHDT, YNNKEL (reference sequence). The DNA of the CDR3 is TGTGCCAGCGGCCAGGGGGCGGGGGGGCTCTACGAGCAGTACTTC. It yields the protein CASGQGAGGLYEQYF.

The rearrangement uses TRBV6-4 and TRBJ2-3; TRBD2 aligns across 14 bases. V dropped 5 bases and J dropped 4; count of bases not matched to a gene: 11. CDR1 and CDR2 (germline): MRHNA, SNTAGT. The CDR3 totals 18 residues. The chain's CDR3 is CASSLTLMGLAGADTQYF. The CDR3 coding sequence is TGTGCCAGCAGTCTTACCCTTATGGGACTAGCGGGAGCAGATACGCAGTATTTT.

The chain is built from TRBV18 and TRBJ1-4, with unresolved D. V lost 4 bases and J lost 2, with 14 bases in between. This CDR3 is built from 16 residues. Per germline, CDR1 KGHSH and CDR2 LQKENI. CDR3 sequence (DNA): TGTGCCAGCTCACTCCCTTGGACGGGGACTAATGAAAAACTGTTTTTT. It specifies CASSLPWTGTNEKLFF.

The rearrangement joins TRBV6-1 to TRBJ1-5; no clear D. Germline V gene lookup returns CDR1 MNHNS and CDR2 SASEGT. V was cut by 3 bases and J by 0 bases, with 9 bases left in between. The CDR3 consists of 15 residues. Here the CDR3 DNA reads TGTGCCAGCAGTGAGGGCGACAATAGCAATCAGCCCCAGCATTTT. Protein product: CASSEGDNSNQPQHF.

CDR3 region: CAISDGTSGSYEQYF. CDR3 DNA sequence: TGTGCCATCAGTGACGGGACTAGCGGGAGTTACGAGCAGTACTTC. The chain joins TRBV10-3 to TRBJ2-7, with 14 bases that match TRBD2. The CDR3 sequence is 15 residues long. From germline, CDR1 is ENHRY and CDR2 SYGVKD. V shed 3 bases and J 4 bases; nucleotides not matched to a gene: 2.

The rearrangement joins TRBV6-5 to TRBJ2-1; TRBD1 matches at 10 bases. The germline V gene encodes CDR1 MNHEY and CDR2 SVGAGI. V lost 6 bases to trimming and J lost 0 bases; unmatched junction nucleotides: 2. The CDR3 sequence is 15 residues long. CDR3 residues: CASRRTGGSYNEQFF. In DNA, the CDR3 is TGTGCCAGCAGGAGGACAGGGGGCTCCTACAATGAGCAGTTCTTC.

This chain uses TRBV28 with TRBJ1-6; the D gene is possibly TRBD1 (6 bases). Germline V lookup: CDR1 MDHEN, CDR2 SYDVKM. Trimming left V 6 bases short and J 10 bases short, with 19 bases between. This CDR3 is 15 amino acids long. CDR3 in amino acids: CASSKPQGTYSPLHF. The CDR3 DNA reads TGTGCCAGCAGCAAGCCCCAGGGGACCTACTCACCCCTCCACTTT.

The V call is TRBV5-1, the J call TRBJ2-7, with a tentative D call TRBD2 (5 bases). V dropped 0 bases and J dropped 6 bases, with 13 bases sitting between them. CDR3 length: 14 residues. The germline V gene has CDR1 SGHRS and CDR2 YFSETQ. The CDR3 DNA is TGCGCCAGCAGCTTGGCCCTTTCTGGAGGCGAGCAGTACTTC. This sequence encodes CASSLALSGGEQYF.

Concerning this clone itself: The same CDR3 can be traced to other DNA sequences in this sample. The chain employs TRBV20-1 and TRBJ1-2; D remains ambiguous. The germline V gene has CDR1 DFQATT and CDR2 SNEGSKA (reference sequence). The CDR3 length is 11 residues. Trimming pared 6 bases from V and 2 bases from J, leaving 7 bases between. CDR3 nucleotide sequence: TGCAGTGCCGGCGGCAACTATGGCTACACCTTC. The encoded protein is CSAGGNYGYTF.

The V and J genes are TRBV5-1 and TRBJ2-2; no definite D call. This CDR3 has 14 amino acids. V gave up 0 bases and J gave up 3 bases, with 6 bases separating them. Looked up from germline, CDR1 is SGHRS and CDR2 is YFSETQ. The CDR3 DNA follows: TGCGCCAGCAGCTTGGGTTCGGACACCGGGGAGCTGTTTTTT. Protein product: CASSLGSDTGELFF.

The gene calls are TRBV6-6 and TRBJ2-3; TRBD1 matches 8 bases. The CDR3 runs 16 residues. After removal of 2 bases from V and 5 bases from J, the junction contained 9 bases not matched to a gene. Germline CDR1 reads MNHNY; CDR2 reads SVGAGI (reference sequence). The CDR3 DNA reads as TGTGCCAGCAGTTACACCGGACAGGGAAGTGGAGATACGCAGTATTTT. Translating it yields CASSYTGQGSGDTQYF.

The CDR3 DNA reads TGTGCCAGCAGCTTGGGACAGGGGGTGACTGAAGCTTTCTTT. Encoded protein: CASSLGQGVTEAFF. The chain recombines TRBV11-2 with TRBJ1-1, with TRBD1 matching 11 bases. V was clipped by 3 bases and J by 5 bases; unmatched bases: 2. Per germline, CDR1 SGHAT and CDR2 FQNNGV. The CDR3 consists of 14 residues.

This clone was observed once. V gene TRBV28 combines with J gene TRBJ2-6; 7 positions agree with TRBD1. V was clipped by 9 bases and J by 0 bases; unmatched bases: 5. Germline CDR1 is MDHEN and CDR2 is SYDVKM. CDR3 size: 15 residues. The CDR3 DNA is TGTGCCAGTAAACGGGACAGCTCTGGGGCCAACGTCCTGACTTTC. As protein: CASKRDSSGANVLTF.

This chain links TRBV28 with TRBJ2-1, with 7 nucleotides matching TRBD2. V was clipped by 0 bases and J by 1 base; unmatched bases: 3. This CDR3 region has 16 residues. Germline CDR1 and CDR2: MDHEN and SYDVKM. CDR3 residues: CASSLWSGRSYNEQFF. CDR3 DNA: TGTGCCAGCAGTTTATGGTCCGGGAGGTCCTACAATGAGCAGTTCTTC. The full variable domain, with the rest looked up from reference TRBV28 and TRBJ2-1, is DVKVTQSSRYLVKRTGEKVFLECVQDMDHENMFWYRQDPGLGLRLIYFSYDVKMKEKGDIPEGYSVSREKKERFSLILESASTNQTSMYLCASSLWSGRSYNEQFFGPGTRLTVL.

The V call is TRBV13, the J call TRBJ2-3; 10 bases are shared with TRBD1. CDR1 PRHDT and CDR2 FYEKMQ come from the germline V gene (reference sequence). Losses at the gene ends were 4 bases for V and 3 bases for J; bases not matched to a gene: 7. CDR3 length: 16 amino acids. CDR3 nucleotides: TGTGCCAGCAGCTCCCCTCGGGGACAGGGGACAGATACGCAGTATTTT. Its translation is CASSSPRGQGTDTQYF.

The V and J genes are TRBV5-1 and TRBJ1-6; D is unresolved. Trimming took 0 bases from V and 7 from J, leaving 11 bases between them. Germline-derived CDR1 and CDR2 are SGHRS and YFSETQ. The CDR3 covers 15 residues. CDR3 DNA sequence: TGCGCCAGCAGCTTGGCCTCTAACAGAAATTCACCCCTCCACTTT. Translated: CASSLASNRNSPLHF.

CDR3 bases: TGTGCCAGCAGCTTAGACCCCTGGAGGACAGGGGGCGTGGAGACCCAGTACTTC. It translates to CASSLDPWRTGGVETQYF. This chain uses TRBV11-2 with TRBJ2-5, with TRBD1 identical over 11 bases. Per germline, CDR1 SGHAT and CDR2 FQNNGV. V shed 0 bases and J 5 bases; nucleotides not matched to a gene: 11. The length of the CDR3 is 18 residues.